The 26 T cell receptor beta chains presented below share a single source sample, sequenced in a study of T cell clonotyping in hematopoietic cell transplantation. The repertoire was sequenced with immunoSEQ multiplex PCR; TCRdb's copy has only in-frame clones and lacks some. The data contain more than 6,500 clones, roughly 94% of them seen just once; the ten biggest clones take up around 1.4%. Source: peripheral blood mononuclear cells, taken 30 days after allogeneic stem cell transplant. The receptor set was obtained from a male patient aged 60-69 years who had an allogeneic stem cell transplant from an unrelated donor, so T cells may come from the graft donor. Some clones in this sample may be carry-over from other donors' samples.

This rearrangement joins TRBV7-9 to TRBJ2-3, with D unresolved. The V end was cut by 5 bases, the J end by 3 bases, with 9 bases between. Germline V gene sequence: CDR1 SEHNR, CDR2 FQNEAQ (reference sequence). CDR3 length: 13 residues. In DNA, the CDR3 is TGTGCCAGCAGCCCCCAGAGAACAGATACGCAGTATTTT. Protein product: CASSPQRTDTQYF.

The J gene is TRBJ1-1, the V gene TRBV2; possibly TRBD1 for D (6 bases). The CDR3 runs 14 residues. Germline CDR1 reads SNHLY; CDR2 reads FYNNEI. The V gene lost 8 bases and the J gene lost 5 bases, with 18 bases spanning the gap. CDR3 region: CASSQRGLGTEAFF. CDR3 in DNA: TGTGCCAGCTCGCAGCGGGGGCTTGGGACTGAAGCTTTCTTT.

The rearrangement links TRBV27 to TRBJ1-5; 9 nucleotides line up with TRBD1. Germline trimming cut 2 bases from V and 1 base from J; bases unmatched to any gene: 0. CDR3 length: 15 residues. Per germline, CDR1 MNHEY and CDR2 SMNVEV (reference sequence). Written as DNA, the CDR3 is TGTGCCAGCAGTTTAGGGACAGGGAGCAATCAGCCCCAGCATTTT. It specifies CASSLGTGSNQPQHF.

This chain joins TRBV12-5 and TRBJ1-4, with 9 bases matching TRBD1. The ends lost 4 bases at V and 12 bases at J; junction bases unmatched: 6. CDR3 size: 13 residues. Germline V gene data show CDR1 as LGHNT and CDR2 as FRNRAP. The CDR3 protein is CASGSRDRVELFF. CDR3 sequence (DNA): TGTGCTAGTGGTTCCCGGGACAGGGTAGAACTGTTTTTT.

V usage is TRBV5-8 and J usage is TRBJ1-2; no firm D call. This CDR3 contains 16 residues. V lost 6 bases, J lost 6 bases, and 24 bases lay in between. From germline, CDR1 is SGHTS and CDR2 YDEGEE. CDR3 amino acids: CASKSIGEVVFHGYTF. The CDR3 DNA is TGTGCCAGCAAGAGTATCGGGGAGGTGGTTTTTCATGGCTACACCTTC.

CDR3 nucleotides: TGTGCCAGCAGTTTAATTCCGGGACAGGGCTCCTACGAGCAGTACTTC. Its translation: CASSLIPGQGSYEQYF. The rearrangement uses TRBV27 and TRBJ2-7; 9 bases align to TRBD1. CDR1 is MNHEY, CDR2 SMNVEV, per germline (reference sequence). The J segment lost 0 bases and the V segment lost 2 bases, leaving 5 bases of the junction unmatched. The CDR3 sequence is 16 residues long.

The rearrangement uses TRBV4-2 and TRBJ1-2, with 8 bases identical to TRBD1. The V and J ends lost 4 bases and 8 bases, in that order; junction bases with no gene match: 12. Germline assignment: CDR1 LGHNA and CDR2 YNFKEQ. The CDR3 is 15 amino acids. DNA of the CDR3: TGTGCCAGCAGCCGACCGAATCAAGGACAGGGAGGCTACACCTTC. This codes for CASSRPNQGQGGYTF.

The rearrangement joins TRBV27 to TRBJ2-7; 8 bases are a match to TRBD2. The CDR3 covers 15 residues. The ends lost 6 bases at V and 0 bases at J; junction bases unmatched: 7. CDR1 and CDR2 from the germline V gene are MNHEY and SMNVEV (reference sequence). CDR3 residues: CASSLTAGGSYEQYF. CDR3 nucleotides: TGTGCCAGCAGCCTAACCGCGGGGGGCTCCTACGAGCAGTACTTC.

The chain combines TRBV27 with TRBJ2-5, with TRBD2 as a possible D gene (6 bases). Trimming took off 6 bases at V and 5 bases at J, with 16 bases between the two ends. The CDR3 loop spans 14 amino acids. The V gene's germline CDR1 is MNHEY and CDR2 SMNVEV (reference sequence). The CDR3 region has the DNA TGTGCCAGCAGACCCTGGGGGGTGGGGGAGACCCAGTACTTC. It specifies CASRPWGVGETQYF.

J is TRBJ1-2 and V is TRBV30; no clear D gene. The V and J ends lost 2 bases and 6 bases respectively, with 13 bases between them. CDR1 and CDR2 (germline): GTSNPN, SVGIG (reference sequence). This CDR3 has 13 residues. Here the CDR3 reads CAWSKPGVDGYTF. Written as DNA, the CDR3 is TGTGCCTGGAGTAAACCAGGAGTGGATGGCTACACCTTC.

This chain's CDR3 is CASSPGGLRETQYF. The CDR3 coding sequence is TGCGCCAGCAGCCCGGGTGGGTTGAGAGAGACCCAGTACTTC. The chain uses TRBV4-1 and TRBJ2-5; D remains ambiguous. With 4 bases removed from V and 4 bases from J, the gap between germline ends came to 13 bases. The germline V gene has CDR1 MGHRA and CDR2 YSYEKL. CDR3 length equals 14 residues.

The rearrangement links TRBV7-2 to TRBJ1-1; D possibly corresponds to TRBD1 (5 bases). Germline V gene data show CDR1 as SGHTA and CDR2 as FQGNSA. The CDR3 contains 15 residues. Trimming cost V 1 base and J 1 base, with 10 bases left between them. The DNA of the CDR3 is TGTGCCAGCAGCTTAGGGGTGACAGAGAACACTGAAGCTTTCTTT. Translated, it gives CASSLGVTENTEAFF.

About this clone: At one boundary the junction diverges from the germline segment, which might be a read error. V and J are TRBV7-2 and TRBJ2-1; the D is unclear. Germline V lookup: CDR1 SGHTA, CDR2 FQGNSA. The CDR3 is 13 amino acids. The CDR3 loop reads CASSSSPYNEQFF. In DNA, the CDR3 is TGTGCCAGCAGCTCCTCCCCCTATAATGAGCAGTTCTTC.

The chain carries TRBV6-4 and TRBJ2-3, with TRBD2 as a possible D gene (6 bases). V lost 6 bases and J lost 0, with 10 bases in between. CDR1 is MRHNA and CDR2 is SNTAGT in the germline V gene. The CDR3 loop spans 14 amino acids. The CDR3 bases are TGTGCCAGCAGCCCCGGGACTAGCACAGATACGCAGTATTTT. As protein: CASSPGTSTDTQYF.

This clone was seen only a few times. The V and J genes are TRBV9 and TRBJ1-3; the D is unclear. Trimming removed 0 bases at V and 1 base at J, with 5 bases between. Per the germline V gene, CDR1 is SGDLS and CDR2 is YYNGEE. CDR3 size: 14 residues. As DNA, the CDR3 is TGTGCCAGCAGCGTAGGGGTTTCTGGAAACACCATATATTTT. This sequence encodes CASSVGVSGNTIYF.

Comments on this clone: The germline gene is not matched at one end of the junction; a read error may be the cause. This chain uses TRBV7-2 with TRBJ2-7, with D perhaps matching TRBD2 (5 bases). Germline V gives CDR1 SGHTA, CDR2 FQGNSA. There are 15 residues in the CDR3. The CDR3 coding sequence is TGTGCCAGCAGCCTAGCATTCTCTACCTCCTACGAGCAGTACTTC. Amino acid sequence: CASSLAFSTSYEQYF.

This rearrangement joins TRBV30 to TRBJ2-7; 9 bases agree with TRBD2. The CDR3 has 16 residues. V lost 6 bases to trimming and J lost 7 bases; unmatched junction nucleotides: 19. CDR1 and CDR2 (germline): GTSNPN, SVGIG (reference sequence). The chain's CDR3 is CACSTLGGGRAREQYF. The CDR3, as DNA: TGTGCCTGTTCTACCTTAGGGGGCGGGAGGGCCCGGGAGCAGTACTTC.

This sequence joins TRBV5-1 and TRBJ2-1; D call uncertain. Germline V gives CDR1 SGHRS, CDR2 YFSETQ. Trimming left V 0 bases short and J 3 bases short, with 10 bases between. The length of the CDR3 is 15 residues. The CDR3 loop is CASSLGRVDYNEQFF. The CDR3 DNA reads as TGCGCCAGCAGCTTGGGTAGGGTGGACTACAATGAGCAGTTCTTC.

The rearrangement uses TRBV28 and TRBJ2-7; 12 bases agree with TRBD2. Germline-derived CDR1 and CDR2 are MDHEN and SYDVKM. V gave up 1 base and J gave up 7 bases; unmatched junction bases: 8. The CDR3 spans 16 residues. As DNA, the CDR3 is TGTGCCAGCAGTTTATTTCTAGCGGGAGGGCCCGGGGAGCAGTACTTC. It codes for CASSLFLAGGPGEQYF.

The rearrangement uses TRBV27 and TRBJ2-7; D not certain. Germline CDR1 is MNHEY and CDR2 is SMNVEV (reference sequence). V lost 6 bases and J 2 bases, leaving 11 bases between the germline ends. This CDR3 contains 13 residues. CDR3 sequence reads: CASRRVDTYEQYF. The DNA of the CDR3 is TGTGCCAGCAGACGGGTTGATACCTACGAGCAGTACTTC.

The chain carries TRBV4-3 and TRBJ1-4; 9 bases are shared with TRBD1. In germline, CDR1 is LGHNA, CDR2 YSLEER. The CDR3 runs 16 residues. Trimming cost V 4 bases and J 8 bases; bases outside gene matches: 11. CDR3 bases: TGCGCCAGCAGCCTCATAACCGGGACAGGGAACGAAAAACTGTTTTTT. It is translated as CASSLITGTGNEKLFF.

Here the CDR3 reads CASSFDPTTEAFF. Here the CDR3 DNA reads TGTGCCAGCAGCTTTGATCCTACGACTGAAGCTTTCTTT. The rearrangement uses TRBV11-2 and TRBJ1-1; unclear D gene. Germline V gene lookup returns CDR1 SGHAT and CDR2 FQNNGV. With 3 bases removed from V and 5 bases from J, the gap between germline ends came to 10 bases. The CDR3 has 13 residues.

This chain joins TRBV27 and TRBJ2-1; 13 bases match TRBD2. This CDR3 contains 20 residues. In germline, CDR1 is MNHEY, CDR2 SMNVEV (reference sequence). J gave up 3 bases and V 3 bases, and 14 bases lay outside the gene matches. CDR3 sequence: CASSFIQGTSGKASYNEQFF. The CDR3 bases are TGTGCCAGCAGTTTCATCCAAGGGACTAGCGGGAAGGCAAGCTACAATGAGCAGTTCTTC.

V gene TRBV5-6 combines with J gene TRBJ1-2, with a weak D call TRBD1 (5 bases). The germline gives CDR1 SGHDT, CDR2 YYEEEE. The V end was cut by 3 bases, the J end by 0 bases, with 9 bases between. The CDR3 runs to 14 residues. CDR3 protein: CASSWGPPNYGYTF. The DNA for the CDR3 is TGTGCCAGCAGCTGGGGACCCCCTAACTATGGCTACACCTTC. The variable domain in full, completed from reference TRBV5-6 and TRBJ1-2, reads DAGVTQSPTHLIKTRGQQVTLRCSPKSGHDTVSWYQQALGQGPQFIFQYYEEEERQRGNFPDRFSGHQFPNYSSELNVNALLLGDSALYLCASSWGPPNYGYTFGSGTRLTVV.

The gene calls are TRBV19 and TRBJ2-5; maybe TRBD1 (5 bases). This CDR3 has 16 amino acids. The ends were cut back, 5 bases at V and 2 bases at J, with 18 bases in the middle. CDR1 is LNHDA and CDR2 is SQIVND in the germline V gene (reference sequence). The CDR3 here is CASSPPAGADQETQYF. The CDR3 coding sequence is TGTGCCAGTAGTCCACCGGCTGGGGCAGATCAAGAGACCCAGTACTTC.

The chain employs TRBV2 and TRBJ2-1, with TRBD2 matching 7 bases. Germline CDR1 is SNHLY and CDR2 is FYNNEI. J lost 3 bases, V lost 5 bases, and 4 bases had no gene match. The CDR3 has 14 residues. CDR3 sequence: CASSPGLGYNEQFF. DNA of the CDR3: TGTGCCAGCAGTCCCGGACTAGGCTACAATGAGCAGTTCTTC.